This T cell receptor beta chain is from a study of control samples from healthy donors and cancer patients. The data were produced by immunoSEQ multiplex PCR, yet TCRdb's version contains in-frame clones alone and is incomplete. The table lists about 89,000 clones, roughly nine tenths of them singletons, with roughly 21% in the top ten. The CDR3 has 15 amino acids. Germline V gene data show CDR1 as SGHDN and CDR2 as FVKESK. The V end was cut by 1 base, the J end by 0 bases, with 7 bases between. The sample was blood. The V call is TRBV14, the J call TRBJ1-3; no definite D call. The sequence came from a man under 40 in good health. The CDR3 DNA is TGTGCCAGCAGCCAAGTAGCCGGCTCTGGAAACACCATATATTTT. This encodes CASSQVAGSGNTIYF.